The 7 T cell receptor beta chains below all came from one sample that was sequenced in a study of cytomegalovirus exposure and HLA in healthy donors. The PCR contained 60 Vbeta and 13 Jbeta primers. Repertoires were generated with immunoSEQ multiplex PCR, while TCRdb's copy carries only in-frame clones and drops some. The data hold about 72,000 clones, with 65% to 70% observed a single time. Sequenced material: PBMCs. These receptors were collected from a man aged 40-49 years in good health and CMV-seropositive.

CDR3 in amino acids: CASSLRGLGGYGYTF. The DNA of the CDR3 is TGTGCCAGCAGTTTAAGGGGGCTGGGAGGCTATGGCTACACCTTC. The chain links TRBV27 to TRBJ1-2; 7 bases are shared with TRBD1. Germline V gives CDR1 MNHEY, CDR2 SMNVEV (reference sequence). The CDR3 spans 15 residues. V lost 2 bases to trimming and J lost 4 bases; unmatched junction nucleotides: 7.

The chain recombines TRBV2 with TRBJ1-1; 9 nucleotides match TRBD1. The CDR3 is 15 amino acids. V was clipped by 2 bases and J by 1 base; unmatched bases: 2. In germline, CDR1 is SNHLY, CDR2 FYNNEI. The CDR3 loop reads CASSEMGQGNTEAFF. As DNA, the CDR3 is TGTGCCAGCAGTGAAATGGGACAGGGGAACACTGAAGCTTTCTTT.

The V gene is TRBV28, the J gene TRBJ2-7, with 9 bases identical to TRBD1. The CDR3 has 14 amino acids. CDR1 and CDR2 (germline): MDHEN, SYDVKM. The junction had 5 bases not matched to a gene; V was cut back by 5 bases and J by 3 bases. CDR3 nucleotides: TGTGCCAGCAGTCCTACAGGGGGCAGCTACGAGCAGTACTTC. Its translation: CASSPTGGSYEQYF.

Here the CDR3 DNA reads TGTGCCAGCAGCAAAGGGACAGGGGAGTCCGAGCAGTACTTC. This encodes CASSKGTGESEQYF. The chain has TRBV7-8 and TRBJ2-5; 10 bases match TRBD1. TRBJ2-7 explains the end of the DNA better; the J call may be wrong. CDR3 size: 14 residues. Germline V gives CDR1 SGHVS, CDR2 FQNEAQ.

This clone was seen only a few times. CDR3 protein: CASTQGETQYF. Here the CDR3 DNA reads TGTGCCAGCACCCAGGGTGAGACCCAGTACTTC. The gene calls are TRBV2 and TRBJ2-5, with D maybe TRBD1 (5 bases). Germline V gene lookup returns CDR1 SNHLY and CDR2 FYNNEI. The V gene lost 7 bases and the J gene lost 5 bases, with 8 bases spanning the gap. The CDR3 has 11 residues.

The chain has TRBV6-1 and TRBJ1-4, with D possibly being TRBD1 (5 bases). Between the trimmed V and J ends, which lost 5 bases and 7 bases, there was a span of 14 bases. The germline gives CDR1 MNHNS, CDR2 SASEGT. This CDR3 comprises 14 residues. As DNA, the CDR3 is TGTGCCAGCAGTACCGGGACCGGGGGTGAAAAACTGTTTTTT. Translating it yields CASSTGTGGEKLFF.

This sequence joins TRBV18 and TRBJ2-7, with 10 bases identical to TRBD1. Germline V gene lookup returns CDR1 KGHSH and CDR2 LQKENI. With 3 bases clipped from V and 1 base from J, the junction kept 0 bases outside the gene matches. CDR3 length: 14 amino acids. This CDR3 reads CASSPGQGSYEQYF. CDR3 bases: TGTGCCAGCTCACCGGGACAGGGGTCCTACGAGCAGTACTTC.